This T cell receptor (beta chain) was captured by sequencing in a study of spatial heterogeneity in lung cancer. By frequency in the sample, this clonotype is large. Time point in this sample: sample taken at primary tumor resection. The donor group consisted of around 70 patients who had untreated, early-stage non-small cell lung cancer. The input material, whole RNA from tumor, nontumor lung or frozen PBMC, was sequenced unsorted. TCRdb used MiXCR to reprocess the 5' RACE reads, holding one entry per CDR3 protein. This sample has around 700 distinct CDR3 sequences, with over 12% found just once. The TCR comes from a male donor with early-stage non-small cell lung cancer. Sequencing was performed on normal lung tissue next to the tumor, taken at surgery.

CDR3 sequence (DNA): TGTGCCAGTAATCCGGGCCCGCGGAATTATAGCAATCAGCCCCAGCATTTT. It specifies CASNPGPRNYSNQPQHF. V is TRBV19 and J is TRBJ1-5; D gene uncertain. The CDR3 consists of 17 residues. With 7 bases removed from V and 0 bases from J, the gap between germline ends came to 19 bases. The V gene's germline CDR1 is LNHDA and CDR2 SQIVND (reference sequence).